The 30 T cell receptor beta chains below were found in one sample sequenced in a study of shared clonotypes between healthy human individuals. Sequenced by immunoSEQ multiplex PCR; TCRdb stores in-frame clones only, minus some. There are some 500,000 clones in the sample; around 80% occur only once, and about 12% lies in the top ten. Material: PBMCs. Source of these receptors: a woman aged 35 to 49 in good health. Some clones in this sample may be carry-over from other donors' samples.

This chain connects TRBV9 to TRBJ2-5; 10 bases are shared with TRBD2. With the DNA end fitting TRBJ2-7 better, the J assignment may be wrong. The CDR3 is 16 amino acids. Germline V gene sequence: CDR1 SGDLS, CDR2 YYNGEE. This chain's CDR3 is CASSVGPSGGSYEQYF. CDR3 sequence (DNA): TGTGCCAGCAGCGTAGGGCCTAGCGGGGGATCCTACGAGCAGTACTTC.

Only a few counts were recorded for this clone. This chain joins TRBV30 and TRBJ2-7; 7 bases are shared with TRBD2. The germline V gene has CDR1 GTSNPN and CDR2 SVGIG (reference sequence). J was trimmed by 7 bases and V by 0 bases; bases with no gene match: 12. The CDR3 contains 15 residues. This CDR3 is CAWSVSGRAWGEQYF. The DNA for the CDR3 is TGTGCCTGGAGTGTAAGTGGGAGGGCCTGGGGGGAGCAGTACTTC.

The CDR3 region has the DNA TGCGCCAGCAGCTTAATCCCCGCCCAGGGGGTAGAGACCCAGTACTTC. Amino acid sequence: CASSLIPAQGVETQYF. The chain has TRBV5-1 and TRBJ2-5; 7 bases agree with TRBD1. Germline values: CDR1 SGHRS, CDR2 YFSETQ. This CDR3 is 16 amino acids long. V was pared by 2 bases and J by 4 bases, with 11 bases of the junction left unmatched.

The chain joins TRBV28 to TRBJ1-4; a weak D match, TRBD1 (5 bases). CDR1 and CDR2 (germline): MDHEN, SYDVKM. The ends were cut back, 2 bases at V and 8 bases at J, with 21 bases in the middle. The CDR3 extends over 17 amino acids. The CDR3 region has the DNA TGTGCCAGCAGTTTACAAGGACATACGGGGCTGGAGGAAAAACTGTTTTTT. Translated: CASSLQGHTGLEEKLFF.

This chain connects TRBV9 to TRBJ2-1; TRBD2 matches 7 bases. This CDR3 region has 16 residues. V lost 0 bases and J lost 8; bases outside the gene matches: 11. Germline V CDR1 and CDR2: SGDLS, YYNGEE. CDR3 loop: CASSVGSGRAGDEQFF. CDR3 nucleotides: TGTGCCAGCAGCGTAGGTAGTGGGAGGGCCGGGGATGAGCAGTTCTTC. The entire variable domain, with the rest obtained from reference TRBV9 and TRBJ2-1, is as follows: DSGVTQTPKHLITATGQRVTLRCSPRSGDLSVYWYQQSLDQGLQFLIQYYNGEERAKGNILERFSAQQFPDLHSELNLSSLELGDSALYFCASSVGSGRAGDEQFFGPGTRLTVL.

This clone was recorded only once. A much more abundant neighbour one base away suggests this may be a read error. The chain uses TRBV11-2 and TRBJ2-6; D is ambiguous. V shed 5 bases and J shed 2 bases, with 4 bases lying between them. This CDR3 spans 13 amino acids. From germline, CDR1 is SGHAT and CDR2 FQNNGV. DNA for the CDR3: TGTGCCAGCAGCCCCCCTGGGGCCAACGTCCTGACTTTC. This encodes CASSPPGANVLTF.

The chain carries TRBV28 and TRBJ2-6; the match to TRBD2 covers 9 bases. Germline CDR1 is MDHEN and CDR2 is SYDVKM. The CDR3 contains 17 residues. The junction had 5 bases not matched to a gene; V was cut back by 5 bases and J by 0 bases. This CDR3 reads CASSGLAGDSGANVLTF. In DNA, the CDR3 is TGTGCCAGCAGTGGGTTAGCGGGAGACTCTGGGGCCAACGTCCTGACTTTC. Together with reference TRBV28 and TRBJ2-6, the CDR3 gives the full variable domain: DVKVTQSSRYLVKRTGEKVFLECVQDMDHENMFWYRQDPGLGLRLIYFSYDVKMKEKGDIPEGYSVSREKKERFSLILESASTNQTSMYLCASSGLAGDSGANVLTFGAGSRLTVL.

Only one count was recorded for this clone. The chain has TRBV5-4 and TRBJ2-3; D gene unclear. CDR3 length equals 14 residues. CDR1 SGHNT and CDR2 YYREEE come from the germline V gene (reference sequence). V lost 0 bases to trimming and J lost 3 bases, with 8 bases between them. CDR3 bases: TGTGCCAGCAGCTTGGATGCGGATACAGATACGCAGTATTTT. It is translated as CASSLDADTDTQYF. Filled out from reference TRBV5-4 and TRBJ2-3, the complete variable domain reads ETGVTQSPTHLIKTRGQQVTLRCSSQSGHNTVSWYQQALGQGPQFIFQYYREEENGRGNFPPRFSGLQFPNYSSELNVNALELDDSALYLCASSLDADTDTQYFGPGTRLTVL.

The chain is built from TRBV28 and TRBJ1-6, with unresolved D. The V gene's germline CDR1 is MDHEN and CDR2 SYDVKM. V was trimmed by 4 bases and J by 1 base, leaving 8 bases between them. The CDR3 is 15 residues long. CDR3: CASSSTRSYNSPLHF. The CDR3, as DNA: TGTGCCAGCAGTTCAACCCGGTCCTATAATTCACCCCTCCACTTT.

CDR3 loop: CASSLMTSQETQYF. The CDR3 DNA is TGCGCCAGCAGCTTGATGACGAGTCAAGAGACCCAGTACTTC. The genes are TRBV5-1 and TRBJ2-5; D uncertain. V was shortened by 1 base and J by 2 bases, with 9 bases between the two germline ends. Germline CDR1 is SGHRS and CDR2 is YFSETQ. The CDR3 covers 14 residues.

This chain joins TRBV7-9 and TRBJ1-1, with D maybe TRBD1 (5 bases). Germline V gene sequence: CDR1 SEHNR, CDR2 FQNEAQ (reference sequence). The CDR3 contains 15 residues. V lost 2 bases and J 6 bases, leaving 16 bases between the germline ends. The CDR3 sequence: CASSLSVIWDPEAFF. CDR3 DNA sequence: TGTGCCAGCAGCTTATCCGTCATTTGGGACCCTGAAGCTTTCTTT. The full variable domain, in which reference TRBV7-9 and TRBJ1-1 provide the parts outside the CDR3, is DTGVSQNPRHKITKRGQNVTFRCDPISEHNRLYWYRQTLGQGPEFLTYFQNEAQLEKSRLLSDRFSAERPKGSFSTLEIQRTEQGDSAMYLCASSLSVIWDPEAFFGQGTRLTVV.

CDR3 coding DNA: TGTGCCAGCACCCCAACAGGGACATACTACGAGCAGTACTTC. As protein: CASTPTGTYYEQYF. This chain uses TRBV28 with TRBJ2-7; tentative D call: TRBD1 (6 bases). The CDR3 runs 14 residues. The V and J ends lost 7 bases and 3 bases respectively, with 16 bases between them. The V gene's germline CDR1 is MDHEN and CDR2 SYDVKM.

The chain uses TRBV10-1 and TRBJ1-2; no firm D call. The CDR3 contains 12 residues. V was pared by 5 bases and J by 1 base, with 5 bases between. Germline V gene data show CDR1 as WNHNN and CDR2 as SYGVQD (reference sequence). The CDR3 here is CASSLFNYGYTF. The CDR3 bases are TGCGCCAGCAGTCTCTTTAACTATGGCTACACCTTC.

As DNA, the CDR3 is TGTGCCAGCAGCAGACAGGGTTCGGAAAAACTGTTTTTT. It encodes CASSRQGSEKLFF. This rearrangement joins TRBV7-6 to TRBJ1-4; 7 bases agree with TRBD1. V was pared by 5 bases and J by 8 bases, with 5 bases of the junction left unmatched. The CDR3 is 13 residues long. CDR1 and CDR2 from the germline V gene are SGHVS and FNYEAQ.

The chain employs TRBV4-2 and TRBJ2-3; 8 bases fit TRBD2. The CDR3 contains 18 residues. Germline V lookup: CDR1 LGHNA, CDR2 YNFKEQ. Losses at the gene ends were 1 base for V and 6 bases for J; bases not matched to a gene: 15. In nucleotides, the CDR3 is TGTGCCAGCAGCCAAGTTGTCCCGGGACTAGTTCGACGGGATACGCAGTATTTT. It translates to CASSQVVPGLVRRDTQYF.

The chain is built from TRBV4-1 and TRBJ2-7, with a possible D match to TRBD1 (6 bases). The CDR3 covers 16 residues. V dropped 3 bases and J dropped 0 bases, with 15 bases sitting between them. Germline CDR1 and CDR2: MGHRA and YSYEKL. CDR3: CASSHPRDTLSYEQYF. As DNA, the CDR3 is TGCGCCAGCAGCCACCCCCGGGACACGCTCTCCTACGAGCAGTACTTC.

V usage is TRBV4-1 and J usage is TRBJ2-2, with 8 bases fitting TRBD1. The J segment lost 6 bases and the V segment lost 0 bases, leaving 3 bases of the junction unmatched. Germline values: CDR1 MGHRA, CDR2 YSYEKL. The CDR3 length is 15 residues. CDR3 residues: CASSQEDRGPGELFF. CDR3 DNA sequence: TGCGCCAGCAGCCAAGAAGACAGGGGTCCCGGGGAGCTGTTTTTT.

The chain has TRBV29-1 and TRBJ1-1; D not resolved. Deletions cut 1 base from V and 1 base from J, with 10 bases between. This CDR3 comprises 14 residues. CDR1 is SQVTM and CDR2 is ANQGSEA in the germline V gene. CDR3 in amino acids: CSVEGKTANTEAFF. The CDR3 coding sequence is TGCAGCGTTGAAGGTAAAACAGCGAACACTGAAGCTTTCTTT.

This chain uses TRBV11-3 with TRBJ2-3; D unclear. V lost 5 bases and J lost 3, with 12 bases in between. CDR1 and CDR2 (germline): SGHNT, YENEEA. The CDR3 covers 14 residues. The CDR3 nucleotides read TGTGCCAGCAGCCCCTATGGGCGTACAGATACGCAGTATTTT. This gives the protein CASSPYGRTDTQYF.

This chain connects TRBV19 to TRBJ2-7; D remains unclear. The V end was cut by 1 base, the J end by 2 bases, with 9 bases between. The CDR3 extends over 14 amino acids. Germline CDR1 reads LNHDA; CDR2 reads SQIVND (reference sequence). CDR3 sequence (DNA): TGTGCCAGTAGTATAGTCGGTGGAACCTACGAGCAGTACTTC. It translates to CASSIVGGTYEQYF.

The chain has TRBV11-2 and TRBJ2-2, with TRBD1 matching over 10 bases. J lost 7 bases, V lost 7 bases, and 9 bases had no gene match. This CDR3 region has 15 residues. Germline V lookup: CDR1 SGHAT, CDR2 FQNNGV. CDR3 nucleotide sequence: TGTGCCAGCACCAGGACAGGGGGTAGTAACGGGGAGCTGTTTTTT. Amino acid sequence: CASTRTGGSNGELFF. Complete variable domain (other parts from reference TRBV11-2 and TRBJ2-2): EAGVAQSPRYKIIEKRQSVAFWCNPISGHATLYWYQQILGQGPKLLIQFQNNGVVDDSQLPKDRFSAERLKGVDSTLKIQPAKLEDSAVYLCASTRTGGSNGELFFGEGSRLTVL.

The chain carries TRBV5-1 and TRBJ2-3, with a weak D call TRBD2 (6 bases). Germline values: CDR1 SGHRS, CDR2 YFSETQ. CDR3 length: 15 amino acids. V was clipped by 4 bases and J by 2 bases, with 14 bases between them. CDR3 loop: CASSPGGFDTDTQYF. CDR3 DNA sequence: TGCGCCAGCAGCCCTGGAGGGTTCGACACAGATACGCAGTATTTT. Looking up the rest from reference TRBV5-1 and TRBJ2-3 gives the full variable domain: KAGVTQTPRYLIKTRGQQVTLSCSPISGHRSVSWYQQTPGQGLQFLFEYFSETQRNKGNFPGRFSGRQFSNSRSEMNVSTLELGDSALYLCASSPGGFDTDTQYFGPGTRLTVL.

Comment on this clone: A far larger clone is only one base removed, so a read error is likely. The sample has other DNA sequences that encode this CDR3 too. The chain couples TRBV11-2 to TRBJ2-5, with D tentatively TRBD1 (5 bases). Gene TRBJ2-7 matches the end of the DNA better, so the J call may be wrong. CDR3 size: 13 residues. Looked up from germline, CDR1 is SGHAT and CDR2 is FQNNGV. The CDR3 DNA is TGTGCCAGCAGCTTACAGGGCTCCTACGAGCAGTACTTC. Residues: CASSLQGSYEQYF.

CDR3 nucleotides: TGCGCCAGCAGCCGACTAGCGGGAGGGTCAAAGGGCAATGAGCAGTTCTTC. It codes for CASSRLAGGSKGNEQFF. The chain couples TRBV5-1 to TRBJ2-1, with TRBD2 matching over 14 bases. CDR3 length equals 17 residues. V shed 4 bases and J 6 bases; nucleotides not matched to a gene: 9. Germline V lookup: CDR1 SGHRS, CDR2 YFSETQ.

In regard to this clone: This may be a read error: a much more frequent sequence differs by one nucleotide. This CDR3 is also generated by other DNA sequences in the sample. The CDR3 DNA is TGTGCCATCAGAGAGTGGGGGGCCTACACTGAAGCTTTCTTT. Amino acids: CAIREWGAYTEAFF. The V and J genes are TRBV10-3 and TRBJ1-1; TRBD1 is a possible D gene (6 bases). Germline CDR1 ENHRY, CDR2 SYGVKD. The CDR3 runs to 14 residues.

On this clone itself: A much larger clone sits a single nucleotide away, making a read error possible. The V call is TRBV28, the J call TRBJ1-3; unclear D gene. V was trimmed by 6 bases and J by 0 bases, leaving 6 bases between them. The CDR3 is 13 amino acids. The germline V gene encodes CDR1 MDHEN and CDR2 SYDVKM. The DNA for the CDR3 is TGTGCCAGCAGGGGGAGCTCTGGAAACACCATATATTTT. This sequence encodes CASRGSSGNTIYF. Variable domain in full (rest from reference TRBV28 and TRBJ1-3): DVKVTQSSRYLVKRTGEKVFLECVQDMDHENMFWYRQDPGLGLRLIYFSYDVKMKEKGDIPEGYSVSREKKERFSLILESASTNQTSMYLCASRGSSGNTIYFGEGSWLTVV.

The chain is built from TRBV21-1 and TRBJ2-7; the DNA was not compared with TRBD2, the D call given in the table. TRBV21-1 is an annotated pseudogene. The CDR3 consists of 18 residues. The CDR3 region has the DNA TGTGCCAGCAGCAAAGCGCTGACTAGCGGGATGCGAGGCTACGAGCAGTACTTC. It specifies CASSKALTSGMRGYEQYF.

In the case of this clone: A read error is the likely source, as a far larger clone sits one nucleotide away. This specimen includes other DNA sequences encoding the same CDR3. The rearrangement uses TRBV19 and TRBJ2-1; 15 positions match TRBD2. V was pared by 6 bases and J by 1 base, with 7 bases of the junction left unmatched. The CDR3 covers 18 residues. The germline CDR1 and CDR2 sequences are LNHDA and SQIVND (reference sequence). The CDR3 DNA sequence: TGTGCCAGTAGCCCGGGACTAGCGGGAGGTGGTTCCTACAATGAGCAGTTCTTC. It specifies CASSPGLAGGGSYNEQFF.

Turning to this clone: Since a much larger clone is just one base distant, this may be a read error. This sequence joins TRBV28 and TRBJ2-7, with D perhaps being TRBD1 or TRBD2 (5 bases each). The CDR3 runs to 11 residues. The V gene's germline CDR1 is MDHEN and CDR2 SYDVKM. The CDR3 protein is CASSRGYEQCF. CDR3 nucleotides: TGTGCCAGCAGCCGGGGCTACGAGCAGTGCTTC. Supplemented by reference TRBV28 and TRBJ2-7, the full variable domain reads DVKVTQSSRYLVKRTGEKVFLECVQDMDHENMFWYRQDPGLGLRLIYFSYDVKMKEKGDIPEGYSVSREKKERFSLILESASTNQTSMYLCASSRGYEQCFGPGTRLTVT.

The chain recombines TRBV28 with TRBJ1-3; no firm D call. Germline V gene data show CDR1 as MDHEN and CDR2 as SYDVKM. Trimming removed 6 bases at V and 0 bases at J, with 9 bases between. The CDR3 sequence is 14 residues long. The CDR3 loop reads CASSPNRSGNTIYF. CDR3 DNA sequence: TGTGCCAGCAGCCCAAACCGCTCTGGAAACACCATATATTTT. The complete variable domain, with remaining parts taken from reference TRBV28 and TRBJ1-3, reads DVKVTQSSRYLVKRTGEKVFLECVQDMDHENMFWYRQDPGLGLRLIYFSYDVKMKEKGDIPEGYSVSREKKERFSLILESASTNQTSMYLCASSPNRSGNTIYFGEGSWLTVV.